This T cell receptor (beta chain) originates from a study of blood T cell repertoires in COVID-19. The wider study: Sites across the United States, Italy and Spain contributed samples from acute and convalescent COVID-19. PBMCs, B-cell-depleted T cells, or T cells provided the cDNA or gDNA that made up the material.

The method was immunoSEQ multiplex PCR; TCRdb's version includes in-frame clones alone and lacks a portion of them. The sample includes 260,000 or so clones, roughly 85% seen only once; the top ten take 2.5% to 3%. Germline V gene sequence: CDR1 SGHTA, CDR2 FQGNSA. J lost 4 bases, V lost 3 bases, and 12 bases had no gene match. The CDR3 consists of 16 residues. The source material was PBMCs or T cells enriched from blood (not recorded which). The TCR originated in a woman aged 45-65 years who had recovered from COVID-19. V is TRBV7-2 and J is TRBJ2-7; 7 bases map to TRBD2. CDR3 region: CASSFSYGRGGYEQYF. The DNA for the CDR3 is TGTGCCAGCAGCTTCTCGTATGGGCGGGGAGGGTACGAGCAGTACTTC.